The 15 T cell receptor beta chains reported below all come from one sample, sequenced in a study of spatial heterogeneity in lung cancer. Time point meaning: blood at routine non-recurrence follow-up after resection. TCRdb processed the 5' RACE reads anew with MiXCR; each CDR3 protein has one entry. The sample carries some 30,000 distinct CDR3 sequences, less than 6.5% recorded once. Here the sequenced sample was PBMCs, taken at follow-up. These receptors were taken from a female donor with early-stage non-small cell lung cancer.

This clonotype was found many times. The rearrangement links TRBV6-5 to TRBJ1-4, with 9 bases aligning to TRBD1. Trimming took 5 bases from V and 7 from J; bases not matched to a gene: 5. This CDR3 contains 14 residues. CDR1 is MNHEY and CDR2 is SVGAGI in the germline V gene. The CDR3, as DNA: TGTGCCAGCAGTGCGACAGGGGGTCGTGAAAAACTGTTTTTT. Amino acids: CASSATGGREKLFF.

This clonotype was seen at least ten times. This chain links TRBV20-1 with TRBJ1-1, with 9 bases identical to TRBD1. The germline V gene has CDR1 DFQATT and CDR2 SNEGSKA (reference sequence). The CDR3 consists of 14 residues. The V gene end was trimmed by 6 bases and the J gene end by 1 base; junction bases not matched to a gene: 6. This chain's CDR3 is CSARTGAGNTEAFF. The CDR3 region has the DNA TGCAGTGCGAGGACAGGGGCCGGGAACACTGAAGCTTTCTTT.

This clonotype was seen only a few times. The chain combines TRBV6-5 with TRBJ2-2; D unclear. Germline CDR1 is MNHEY and CDR2 is SVGAGI. CDR3 length: 14 residues. Trimming pared 5 bases from V and 4 bases from J, leaving 11 bases between. The CDR3 DNA follows: TGTGCCAGCAGTCCCGATCTACGCACCGGGGAGCTGTTTTTT. This gives the protein CASSPDLRTGELFF.

This clonotype was observed at least ten times. The rearrangement joins TRBV5-1 to TRBJ2-2; 10 nucleotides match TRBD2. Germline V gene data show CDR1 as SGHRS and CDR2 as YFSETQ. The trim removed 6 bases at V and 4 bases at J, leaving 9 bases unmatched. CDR3 length equals 16 residues. CDR3 in DNA: TGCGCCAGCACGGCTAGCGGGAGCTTTGGCACCGGGGAGCTGTTTTTT. It yields the protein CASTASGSFGTGELFF. The variable domain in full, with the rest retrieved from reference TRBV5-1 and TRBJ2-2, is KAGVTQTPRYLIKTRGQQVTLSCSPISGHRSVSWYQQTPGQGLQFLFEYFSETQRNKGNFPGRFSGRQFSNSRSEMNVSTLELGDSALYLCASTASGSFGTGELFFGEGSRLTVL.

There are many counts of this clonotype. This sequence joins TRBV20-1 and TRBJ2-7, with D tentatively TRBD2 (6 bases). This CDR3 spans 12 amino acids. Germline loops: CDR1 DFQATT, CDR2 SNEGSKA (reference sequence). V shed 7 bases and J shed 1 base, with 11 bases lying between them. The CDR3 DNA reads TGCAGTGGGGGACTGTATTCCTACGAGCAGTACTTC. As protein: CSGGLYSYEQYF.

This clonotype appeared a few times. The rearrangement links TRBV27 to TRBJ2-7; D gene uncertain. Trimming stripped 0 bases from V and 4 bases from J, with 7 bases between. Germline loops: CDR1 MNHEY, CDR2 SMNVEV (reference sequence). The CDR3 consists of 13 residues. DNA for the CDR3: TGTGCCAGCAGTTTATCGCTATCTTACGAGCAGTACTTC. The encoded protein is CASSLSLSYEQYF.

Only a few counts were recorded for this clonotype. The J gene is TRBJ1-2, the V gene TRBV7-2, with D perhaps TRBD1 (5 bases). The length of the CDR3 is 13 residues. With 5 bases removed from V and 8 bases from J, the gap between germline ends came to 15 bases. Germline V gene lookup returns CDR1 SGHTA and CDR2 FQGNSA. The CDR3 bases are TGTGCCAGCAGCGCGGTTCAGGGACGCGGCTACACCTTC. This gives the protein CASSAVQGRGYTF.

This clonotype has a count of ten or more. This chain links TRBV18 with TRBJ2-1; no firm D call. This CDR3 comprises 11 residues. Trimming removed 9 bases from V and 5 bases from J, with 8 bases in between. CDR1 KGHSH and CDR2 LQKENI come from the germline V gene. As DNA, the CDR3 is TGTGCCAGTACAGTTAACAATGAGCAGTTCTTC. Protein sequence: CASTVNNEQFF.

The chain combines TRBV7-2 with TRBJ1-2; D possibly corresponds to TRBD1 (5 bases). V was shortened by 1 base and J by 6 bases, with 15 bases between the two germline ends. The CDR3 has 15 amino acids. Germline CDR1 is SGHTA and CDR2 is FQGNSA. CDR3 residues: CASSLVPAGRHGYTF. DNA of the CDR3: TGTGCCAGCAGCTTAGTTCCCGCAGGGCGGCATGGCTACACCTTC.

This clonotype was observed many times. This chain links TRBV29-1 with TRBJ2-7; 9 bases agree with TRBD2. J gave up 3 bases and V 1 base, and 7 bases lay outside the gene matches. The CDR3 consists of 15 residues. CDR1 and CDR2 (germline): SQVTM, ANQGSEA. The CDR3 DNA reads as TGCAGCGTTGAAGTCTGGCGGGGGGGCCTCTACGAGCAGTACTTC. It translates to CSVEVWRGGLYEQYF.

Many counts were recorded for this clonotype. The gene calls are TRBV10-3 and TRBJ1-2; tentative D call: TRBD1 (5 bases). V was pared by 0 bases and J by 5 bases, with 19 bases between. The CDR3 loop spans 17 amino acids. The germline gives CDR1 ENHRY, CDR2 SYGVKD. The CDR3 DNA sequence: TGTGCCATCAGTGAGTCGGTTTATAGCAGGGAGAGGTATGGCTACACCTTC. Protein: CAISESVYSRERYGYTF.

This clonotype was picked up many times. The CDR3 region has the DNA TGTGCCAGCACCCCGTTGAGAGCGGGGGGGCTTTCAAATGAGCAGTTCTTC. As protein: CASTPLRAGGLSNEQFF. V and J are TRBV7-8 and TRBJ2-1; 10 bases align to TRBD2. The CDR3 is 17 residues long. The ends lost 7 bases at V and 7 bases at J; junction bases unmatched: 16. Germline V gene data show CDR1 as SGHVS and CDR2 as FQNEAQ.

V gene TRBV2 combines with J gene TRBJ1-1, with 9 bases fitting TRBD1. V dropped 6 bases and J dropped 4; count of bases not matched to a gene: 9. Germline V gene sequence: CDR1 SNHLY, CDR2 FYNNEI. This CDR3 has 15 amino acids. DNA for the CDR3: TGTGCCAGCAGGACAGGGGGGTTTTGGAGCACTGAAGCTTTCTTT. This encodes CASRTGGFWSTEAFF.

The CDR3 here is CASSWQEVAGIETQYF. CDR3 nucleotide sequence: TGCGCCAGCAGCTGGCAGGAAGTAGCGGGGATAGAGACCCAGTACTTC. The chain employs TRBV5-1 and TRBJ2-5; TRBD2 aligns across 8 bases. Germline V gives CDR1 SGHRS, CDR2 YFSETQ. The CDR3 is made up of 16 amino acids. V shed 3 bases and J 4 bases; nucleotides not matched to a gene: 11.

This clonotype appeared many times. The rearrangement joins TRBV7-9 to TRBJ2-7; TRBD1 might be the D (5 bases). CDR1 SEHNR and CDR2 FQNEAQ come from the germline V gene (reference sequence). This CDR3 has 13 amino acids. The ends were cut back, 1 base at V and 9 bases at J, with 13 bases in the middle. The CDR3 reads CASSLGDRQGQYF. In DNA form, the CDR3 reads TGTGCCAGCAGCTTAGGGGATCGCCAGGGGCAGTACTTC.